This record concerns one T cell receptor beta chain sequence. The sample is drawn from a study of blood T cell repertoires in COVID-19. The overall study: The United States, Italy and Spain provided the acute and convalescent COVID-19 samples. The analysed material was cDNA or gDNA that came from T cells, B-cell-depleted T cells, or PBMCs.

Data came from immunoSEQ multiplex PCR; TCRdb stores just in-frame clones and leaves some out. The profile covers more than 35,000 clones, with 88% appearing a single time and about 12% taken by the ten largest. V lost 7 bases to trimming and J lost 4 bases, with 14 bases between them. The CDR3 has 14 amino acids. The germline CDR1 and CDR2 sequences are SNHLY and FYNNEI. The source is a man aged 60 to 75 with active COVID-19. Material: peripheral blood. The chain is built from TRBV2 and TRBJ2-4; a possible D gene is TRBD2 (5 bases). CDR3 nucleotide sequence: TGTGCCAGCAATCGGGTGGACTTGAAAAACATTCAGTACTTC. This sequence encodes CASNRVDLKNIQYF. Combining the CDR3 with reference TRBV2 and TRBJ2-4 gives the whole variable domain EPEVTQTPSHQVTQMGQEVILRCVPISNHLYFYWYRQILGQKVEFLVSFYNNEISEKSEIFDDQFSVERPDGSNFTLKIRSTKLEDSAMYFCASNRVDLKNIQYFGAGTRLSVL.